Following are 32 T cell receptor beta chains from one sample sequenced in a study of vaccination effects on CD4 cells after COVID-19 (dated by TCRdb to between 2022 and 2023). In the ViraFEST assay, PBMC were stimulated with viral peptide pools, and TCR sequencing was then used to find antigen-specific CD4+ T cell clonotypes based on their expansion. After approximately 11 days of culture, CD4+ T cells were isolated with the EasySep CD4+ T cell isolation kit. Two doses of either the BNT162b2 or the mRNA-1273 mRNA SARS-CoV-2 vaccine were administered to participants. No antigen has been assigned to these receptors. Library generation was performed with the immunoSEQ multiplex PCR assay. The source is immuneACCESS, and TCRdb retained only in-frame sequences with V and J called. Part of the clones is not carried over; for the studies checked, unresolved V genes explain less than half of this, and the remainder is unexplained. The sample table shows tens of thousands of clones, and around 79% are seen once. Under 7.5% of the sample comes from the top ten.

This specimen consisted of CD4+ T cells from PBMCs cultured with SARS-CoV-2 spike peptides, obtained after COVID-19 vaccination. The meaning of the sample's cell subset or site label: SARS-CoV-2 spike overlapping peptide pool stimulation. These receptors all stem from a human donor who received a COVID-19 vaccine. Some clones in this sample may be carry-over from other donors' samples.

This sequence joins TRBV5-8 and TRBJ1-2; the D gene is possibly TRBD1 (5 bases). Trimming cost V 0 bases and J 11 bases, with 17 bases left between them. Germline CDR1 and CDR2: SGHTS and YDEGEE. This CDR3 has 14 residues. CDR3 protein: CASSLAGTAFSYTF. The DNA for the CDR3 is TGTGCCAGCAGCTTGGCCGGGACCGCTTTTTCATACACCTTC.

The genes are TRBV29-1 and TRBJ1-2; no firm D call. The length of the CDR3 is 11 residues. Deletions cut 7 bases from V and 4 bases from J, with 10 bases between. In germline, CDR1 is SQVTM, CDR2 ANQGSEA. The CDR3 sequence is CSASGSYGYTF. CDR3 DNA: TGCAGCGCTTCCGGGAGCTATGGCTACACCTTC.

This chain joins TRBV10-3 and TRBJ1-1; tentatively, D is TRBD1 (5 bases). Germline V gene sequence: CDR1 ENHRY, CDR2 SYGVKD. Trimming took off 0 bases at V and 5 bases at J, with 13 bases between the two ends. This CDR3 has 15 amino acids. In DNA, the CDR3 is TGTGCCATCAGTGAGTCGACGAACCAGGGAACTGAAGCTTTCTTT. This sequence encodes CAISESTNQGTEAFF.

The chain recombines TRBV4-3 with TRBJ2-7, with a possible D match to TRBD1 (5 bases). Germline assignment: CDR1 LGHNA and CDR2 YSLEER. CDR3 length: 15 residues. Trimming took 5 bases from V and 7 from J, leaving 21 bases between them. DNA of the CDR3: TGCGCCAGCAGCTACACGTCTTTATCCCCAGGGGAGCAGTACGTC. Protein product: CASSYTSLSPGEQYV.

The chain carries TRBV5-1 and TRBJ2-1; 9 bases agree with TRBD2. V lost 0 bases and J lost 6; bases outside the gene matches: 7. CDR1 is SGHRS, CDR2 YFSETQ, per germline. The CDR3 runs to 16 residues. The CDR3 bases are TGCGCCAGCAGCTTGGCCGTCCTAGCGGGGAGCAATGAGCAGTTCTTC. It specifies CASSLAVLAGSNEQFF.

The table lists this clone with a count of one. CDR3 sequence reads: CASSPPPGRTGNTIYF. The CDR3 coding sequence is TGTGCCAGCTCACCACCTCCGGGGAGGACTGGAAACACCATATATTTT. V and J are TRBV18 and TRBJ1-3; D gene unclear. CDR1 and CDR2 from the germline V gene are KGHSH and LQKENI. V was trimmed by 0 bases and J by 2 bases, leaving 11 bases between them. The CDR3 length is 16 residues.

The chain combines TRBV27 with TRBJ2-7; D is possibly TRBD1 (6 bases). Germline CDR1 and CDR2: MNHEY and SMNVEV (reference sequence). The CDR3 covers 14 residues. Trimming left V 2 bases short and J 1 base short, with 9 bases between. The CDR3 reads CASSLHRESYEQYV. The CDR3 DNA sequence: TGTGCCAGCAGTTTACACAGGGAATCCTACGAGCAGTACGTC.

The chain couples TRBV11-3 to TRBJ2-2; 12 bases match TRBD1. CDR1 SGHNT and CDR2 YENEEA come from the germline V gene. The trim removed 5 bases at V and 3 bases at J, leaving 10 bases unmatched. This CDR3 is 18 amino acids long. CDR3 region: CASSQGTGGLKDTGELFF. CDR3 nucleotides: TGTGCCAGCAGCCAAGGGACAGGGGGCTTGAAGGACACCGGGGAGCTGTTTTTT.

This chain connects TRBV5-4 to TRBJ1-1; a weak D match, TRBD1 (5 bases). Looked up from germline, CDR1 is SGHNT and CDR2 is YYREEE (reference sequence). Deletions cut 4 bases from V and 7 bases from J, with 20 bases between. The CDR3 has 15 residues. This CDR3 reads CASSRDVGTYVEAFF. The CDR3 DNA sequence: TGTGCCAGCAGCCGAGATGTCGGGACGTATGTTGAAGCTTTCTTT.

The chain is built from TRBV6-2 or TRBV6-3 and TRBJ2-3, with 11 nucleotides matching TRBD1. The CDR3 is 16 amino acids. Germline V lookup: CDR1 MNHEY, CDR2 SVGEGT. J was trimmed by 3 bases and V by 5 bases; bases with no gene match: 7. CDR3 DNA: TGTGCCAGCAGTAAACTGGGGACAGGGGGAACAGATACGCAGTATTTT. It encodes CASSKLGTGGTDTQYF.

Here the CDR3 DNA reads TGTGCCAGCAGTCCCCGGACTAGCTGGAGGCGCACAGATACGCAGTATTTT. It encodes CASSPRTSWRRTDTQYF. The chain uses TRBV6-2 or TRBV6-3 and TRBJ2-3; TRBD2 matches at 8 bases. Germline V gene sequence: CDR1 MNHEY, CDR2 SVGEGT. V was clipped by 5 bases and J by 1 base; unmatched bases: 11. This CDR3 has 17 amino acids.

The gene calls are TRBV5-1 and TRBJ1-4; weak D call: TRBD1 (5 bases). The CDR3 totals 16 residues. Germline V gene sequence: CDR1 SGHRS, CDR2 YFSETQ. V dropped 5 bases and J dropped 2 bases, with 16 bases sitting between them. The CDR3 protein is CASRFSTGRTNEKLFF. The CDR3, as DNA: TGCGCCAGCAGATTTAGTACGGGACGGACTAATGAAAAACTGTTTTTT.

This chain joins TRBV5-1 and TRBJ2-4; a possible D gene is TRBD2 (6 bases). The CDR3 spans 16 residues. With 4 bases removed from V and 0 bases from J, the gap between germline ends came to 14 bases. Germline V CDR1 and CDR2: SGHRS, YFSETQ. CDR3 coding DNA: TGCGCCAGCAGCCCCCCGGGGGAGCTAGCCAAAAACATTCAGTACTTC. Residues: CASSPPGELAKNIQYF.

V is TRBV9 and J is TRBJ2-1; 9 positions match TRBD1. J gave up 7 bases and V 2 bases, and 10 bases lay outside the gene matches. The CDR3 is made up of 16 amino acids. Germline values: CDR1 SGDLS, CDR2 YYNGEE. In DNA form, the CDR3 reads TGTGCCAGCAGCGTGTCCGGGACAGGGAGTTGGAATGAGCAGTTCTTC. Translated: CASSVSGTGSWNEQFF.

This clone showed up just a few times. The CDR3 sequence is CASSFVSPGSPLHF. Here the CDR3 DNA reads TGTGCCAGCAGCTTTGTATCGCCAGGGTCACCCCTCCACTTT. The chain uses TRBV5-5 and TRBJ1-6; tentatively, D is TRBD1 (5 bases). Trimming removed 2 bases from V and 10 bases from J, with 13 bases in between. Germline CDR1 SGHKS, CDR2 YYEKEE (reference sequence). CDR3 size: 14 residues. Variable domain in full (rest from reference TRBV5-5 and TRBJ1-6): DAGVTQSPTHLIKTRGQQVTLRCSPISGHKSVSWYQQVLGQGPQFIFQYYEKEERGRGNFPDRFSARQFPNYSSELNVNALLLGDSALYLCASSFVSPGSPLHFGNGTRLTVT.

This sequence joins TRBV15 and TRBJ2-5; 7 bases are shared with TRBD1. Unmatched junction bases numbered 9, after V lost 2 bases and J lost 3 bases. The germline CDR1 and CDR2 sequences are LNHNV and YYDKDF (reference sequence). The CDR3 is 16 residues long. Here the CDR3 DNA reads TGTGCCACCAGCAGACTTAACAGGGGAAGGGAAGAGACCCAGTACTTC. This codes for CATSRLNRGREETQYF.

This clone was seen just once. The chain joins TRBV19 to TRBJ1-5, with TRBD1 as a possible D gene (5 bases). Trimming removed 7 bases from V and 0 bases from J, with 13 bases in between. This CDR3 is 15 amino acids long. In germline, CDR1 is LNHDA, CDR2 SQIVND (reference sequence). CDR3 DNA: TGTGCCAGTAAACCGGGACTTTATAGCAATCAGCCCCAGCATTTT. Translating it yields CASKPGLYSNQPQHF.

The chain links TRBV7-8 to TRBJ2-1; D is possibly TRBD2 (6 bases). V dropped 5 bases and J dropped 2 bases, with 16 bases sitting between them. The CDR3 spans 16 residues. Per germline, CDR1 SGHVS and CDR2 FQNEAQ. CDR3 protein: CASSRPAGVAYNEQFF. CDR3 in DNA: TGTGCCAGCAGCCGCCCAGCGGGCGTAGCCTACAATGAGCAGTTCTTC.

The rearrangement uses TRBV30 and TRBJ1-2, with 7 bases that match TRBD1. Germline V CDR1 and CDR2: GTSNPN, SVGIG (reference sequence). The CDR3 extends over 15 amino acids. The ends lost 5 bases at V and 6 bases at J; junction bases unmatched: 15. CDR3 sequence reads: CAWSVTGYTLDGYTF. The CDR3 DNA sequence: TGTGCCTGGTCCGTGACAGGGTATACCCTCGATGGCTACACCTTC. The full variable domain, rest sourced from reference TRBV30 and TRBJ1-2, is SQTIHQWPATLVQPVGSPLSLECTVEGTSNPNLYWYRQAAGRGLQLLFYSVGIGQISSEVPQNLSASRPQDRQFILSSKKLLLSDSGFYLCAWSVTGYTLDGYTFGSGTRLTVV.

The chain combines TRBV2 with TRBJ1-6; D is perhaps TRBD1 (6 bases). Germline V gene lookup returns CDR1 SNHLY and CDR2 FYNNEI. The CDR3 consists of 12 residues. Between the trimmed V and J ends, which lost 11 bases and 8 bases, there was a span of 13 bases. The CDR3 reads CASLKGDSPLHF. The CDR3 DNA reads TGTGCCTCCCTGAAGGGGGATTCACCCCTCCACTTT.

The CDR3: CASSLQGAPGDTQYF. CDR3 nucleotides: TGTGCCAGCAGCCTCCAGGGGGCGCCGGGAGATACGCAGTATTTT. The chain links TRBV7-3 to TRBJ2-3; 8 bases match TRBD1. Looked up from germline, CDR1 is SGHTA and CDR2 is FQGTGA. The CDR3 runs 15 residues. The V and J ends lost 5 bases and 5 bases, in that order; junction bases with no gene match: 9.

This clone was seen only once. The chain carries TRBV19 and TRBJ2-4, with 8 bases fitting TRBD1. This CDR3 is built from 17 residues. With V trimmed by 2 bases and J by 0 bases, 6 bases remained unmatched. Looked up from germline, CDR1 is LNHDA and CDR2 is SQIVND (reference sequence). The DNA of the CDR3 is TGTGCCAGTAGTATAACAGGGGGTGGGGTAGCCAAAAACATTCAGTACTTC. Translating gives CASSITGGGVAKNIQYF.

The rearrangement joins TRBV11-2 to TRBJ2-1, with D possibly matching TRBD2 (7 bases). CDR1 and CDR2 (germline): SGHAT, FQNNGV. This CDR3 region has 17 residues. V gave up 5 bases and J gave up 2 bases, with 19 bases separating them. The CDR3 sequence is CASSPNGGGGTYNEQFF. CDR3 nucleotides: TGTGCCAGCAGCCCGAATGGGGGCGGGGGAACCTACAATGAGCAGTTCTTC.

The rearrangement uses TRBV5-1 and TRBJ2-1; 8 bases align to TRBD2. There are 13 residues in the CDR3. Germline trimming cut 4 bases from V and 9 bases from J; bases unmatched to any gene: 6. The germline CDR1 and CDR2 sequences are SGHRS and YFSETQ. The CDR3 bases are TGCGCCAGCAGCATAGGACTAGCCGTTGAGCAGTTCTTC. Its translation is CASSIGLAVEQFF.

The V call is TRBV24-1, the J call TRBJ2-5; TRBD2 agrees at 10 bases. V lost 4 bases to trimming and J lost 5 bases; unmatched junction nucleotides: 12. This CDR3 is 17 amino acids long. CDR1 and CDR2 from the germline V gene are KGHDR and SFDVKD. The CDR3 sequence is CATSDAPGTSVQETQYF. CDR3 DNA sequence: TGTGCCACCAGTGACGCGCCCGGGACTAGCGTCCAGGAGACCCAGTACTTC.

The gene calls are TRBV21-1 and TRBJ2-7; no check of the table's D call, TRBD1, against the DNA was made. TRBV21-1 corresponds to a pseudogene. The CDR3 consists of 13 residues. As DNA, the CDR3 is TGTGCCAGCAGCAAAGGGGACGGACAGGAGCAGTACGTC. This encodes CASSKGDGQEQYV.

The rearrangement uses TRBV10-2 and TRBJ2-3, with a weak D call TRBD1 (8 bases). V dropped 9 bases and J dropped 5 bases, with 24 bases sitting between them. Germline values: CDR1 WSHSY, CDR2 SAAADI. The CDR3 runs to 16 residues. The CDR3 DNA sequence: TGCGCCAGTCACAGGGGGGTCCCGGGGGGTAGAGATACGCAGTATTTT. Translating it yields CASHRGVPGGRDTQYF.

The chain has TRBV7-9 and TRBJ1-4; perhaps TRBD1 as D (6 bases). Germline lookup yields CDR1 SEHNR and CDR2 FQNEAQ (reference sequence). The CDR3 has 13 residues. Trimming removed 4 bases from V and 8 bases from J, with 11 bases in between. The CDR3 region is CASSSSGAEKLFF. The CDR3 region has the DNA TGTGCCAGCAGCTCTTCGGGGGCAGAAAAACTGTTTTTT.

This chain joins TRBV19 and TRBJ1-6; 10 nucleotides line up with TRBD1. The V gene's germline CDR1 is LNHDA and CDR2 SQIVND (reference sequence). V shed 4 bases and J 9 bases; nucleotides not matched to a gene: 6. The CDR3 totals 15 residues. The CDR3 loop is CASSKEGTGVSPLHF. The CDR3 nucleotides read TGTGCCAGTAGTAAAGAGGGGACAGGGGTTTCACCCCTCCACTTT.

The chain joins TRBV6-5 to TRBJ2-2; no definite D call. CDR1 is MNHEY, CDR2 SVGAGI, per germline. V was pared by 7 bases and J by 2 bases, with 11 bases between. The CDR3 runs to 14 residues. In nucleotides, the CDR3 is TGTGCCAGCACCGCGACTCTAAACACCGGGGAGCTGTTTTTT. Translated: CASTATLNTGELFF.

The chain combines TRBV30 with TRBJ2-5; no firm D call. Germline loops: CDR1 GTSNPN, CDR2 SVGIG (reference sequence). The CDR3 runs 10 residues. Trimming took off 0 bases at V and 4 bases at J, with 0 bases between the two ends. The CDR3 sequence is CAWSVETQYF. For the CDR3, the DNA is TGTGCCTGGAGTGTAGAGACCCAGTACTTC.

The rearrangement uses TRBV5-1 and TRBJ2-5; the D gene could be TRBD1 or TRBD2 (5 bases each). The CDR3 is made up of 16 amino acids. Germline CDR1 SGHRS, CDR2 YFSETQ. Trimming took off 0 bases at V and 1 base at J, with 13 bases between the two ends. The CDR3 reads CASSLDGRGLQETQYF. CDR3 nucleotide sequence: TGCGCCAGCAGCTTGGATGGCCGGGGCCTCCAAGAGACCCAGTACTTC.